Presented here are 8 T cell receptor beta chains from one specimen sequenced in a study of OX40 agonist ivuxolimab in advanced cancers. Assay used: immunoSEQ multiplex PCR; TCRdb lists only in-frame clones, some missing. Seen here are 55,000 to 75,000 clones, 86% observed once, and the top ten hold approximately 1.1%. The sample in question was CD4+ or CD8+ T cells sorted from blood, obtained in a trial of the OX40 agonist ivuxolimab. The receptors here all came from an adult with an advanced solid tumor such as melanoma, head and neck, liver or kidney cancer.

The V and J genes are TRBV9 and TRBJ2-2; tentatively, D is TRBD2 (5 bases). Deletions cut 4 bases from V and 3 bases from J, with 16 bases between. The germline V gene has CDR1 SGDLS and CDR2 YYNGEE. This CDR3 is built from 16 residues. The CDR3 loop reads CASSLLDPGDTGELFF. The CDR3 bases are TGTGCCAGCAGCCTATTGGACCCCGGGGACACCGGGGAGCTGTTTTTT.

The chain links TRBV11-3 to TRBJ2-2; 8 nucleotides line up with TRBD2. Germline V gene data show CDR1 as SGHNT and CDR2 as YENEEA. Germline trimming cut 2 bases from V and 6 bases from J; bases unmatched to any gene: 5. This CDR3 is 15 amino acids long. The CDR3 sequence: CASSLRTAGAGELFF. The CDR3 region has the DNA TGTGCCAGCAGCTTAAGGACAGCGGGAGCCGGGGAGCTGTTTTTT.

The chain employs TRBV7-2 and TRBJ1-2; 7 nucleotides match TRBD1. Germline CDR1 SGHTA, CDR2 FQGNSA. V was pared by 6 bases and J by 5 bases, with 3 bases of the junction left unmatched. This CDR3 region has 12 residues. DNA for the CDR3: TGTGCCAGCAGTCGACAGGGATATGGCTACACCTTC. This sequence encodes CASSRQGYGYTF.

This clone appeared a single time. The sample has other DNA sequences that encode this CDR3 too. The chain carries TRBV7-2 and TRBJ2-3; D remains unclear. CDR1 and CDR2 (germline): SGHTA, FQGNSA. The CDR3 sequence is 13 residues long. With 5 bases removed from V and 0 bases from J, the gap between germline ends came to 6 bases. In DNA form, the CDR3 reads TGTGCCAGCAGCGGATACAGCACAGATACGCAGTATTTT. Its translation: CASSGYSTDTQYF.

The chain recombines TRBV19 with TRBJ1-1; TRBD1 is a possible D gene (5 bases). The CDR3 extends over 14 amino acids. V was pared by 4 bases and J by 4 bases, with 13 bases between. Germline V gives CDR1 LNHDA, CDR2 SQIVND (reference sequence). The CDR3: CASSNGWGGTEAFF. DNA for the CDR3: TGTGCCAGTAGTAATGGGTGGGGCGGCACTGAAGCTTTCTTT. Complete variable domain (other parts from reference TRBV19 and TRBJ1-1): DGGITQSPKYLFRKEGQNVTLSCEQNLNHDAMYWYRQDPGQGLRLIYYSQIVNDFQKGDIAEGYSVSREKKESFPLTVTSAQKNPTAFYLCASSNGWGGTEAFFGQGTRLTVV.

The chain is built from TRBV21-1 and TRBJ2-3. TRBV21-1 is shown as a pseudogene. The CDR3 runs 11 residues. In DNA form, the CDR3 reads TGTGCCACCCTGATAAGGGATACGCAGTATTTT. This translates into CATLIRDTQYF.

The chain couples TRBV7-3 to TRBJ2-3, with TRBD2 identical over 7 bases. Per the germline V gene, CDR1 is SGHTA and CDR2 is FQGTGA. The CDR3 is 16 residues long. V lost 5 bases and J lost 0; bases outside the gene matches: 8. CDR3 bases: TGTGCCAGCAGCCCATCTTTAGCGGGTAGCACAGATACGCAGTATTTT. Its protein product is CASSPSLAGSTDTQYF.

The chain couples TRBV2 to TRBJ2-3; maybe TRBD2 (6 bases). From germline, CDR1 is SNHLY and CDR2 FYNNEI. The germline V and J ends were trimmed by 6 bases and 0 bases, with 10 bases remaining between them. CDR3 length: 14 amino acids. The CDR3 reads CASRPGTSTDTQYF. The CDR3 nucleotides are TGTGCCAGCAGACCCGGGACTAGCACAGATACGCAGTATTTT.